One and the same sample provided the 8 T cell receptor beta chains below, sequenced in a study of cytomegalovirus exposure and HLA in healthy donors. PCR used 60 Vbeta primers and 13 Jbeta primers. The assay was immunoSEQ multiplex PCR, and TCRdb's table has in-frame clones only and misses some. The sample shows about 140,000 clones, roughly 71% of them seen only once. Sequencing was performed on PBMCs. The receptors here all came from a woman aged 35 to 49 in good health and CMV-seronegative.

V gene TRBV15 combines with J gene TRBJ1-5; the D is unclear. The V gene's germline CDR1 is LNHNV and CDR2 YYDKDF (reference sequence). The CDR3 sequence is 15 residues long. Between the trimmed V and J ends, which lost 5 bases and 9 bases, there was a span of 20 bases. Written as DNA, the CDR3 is TGTGCCACCAGCGCAAAGAATACAGAGCTGCCGCCCCAGCATTTT. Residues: CATSAKNTELPPQHF.

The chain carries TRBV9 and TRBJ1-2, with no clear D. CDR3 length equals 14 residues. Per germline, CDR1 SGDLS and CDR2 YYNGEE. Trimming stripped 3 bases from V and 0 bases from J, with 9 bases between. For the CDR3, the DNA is TGTGCCAGCAGCGAGAGCCCCCCTAACTATGGCTACACCTTC. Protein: CASSESPPNYGYTF.

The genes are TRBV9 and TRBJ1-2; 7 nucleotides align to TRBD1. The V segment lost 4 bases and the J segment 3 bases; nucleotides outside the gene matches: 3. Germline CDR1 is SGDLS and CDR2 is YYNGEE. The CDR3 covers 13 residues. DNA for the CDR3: TGTGCCAGCAGCCTTACAGGGGACTATGGCTACACCTTC. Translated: CASSLTGDYGYTF. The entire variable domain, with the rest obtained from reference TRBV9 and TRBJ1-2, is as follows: DSGVTQTPKHLITATGQRVTLRCSPRSGDLSVYWYQQSLDQGLQFLIQYYNGEERAKGNILERFSAQQFPDLHSELNLSSLELGDSALYFCASSLTGDYGYTFGSGTRLTVV.

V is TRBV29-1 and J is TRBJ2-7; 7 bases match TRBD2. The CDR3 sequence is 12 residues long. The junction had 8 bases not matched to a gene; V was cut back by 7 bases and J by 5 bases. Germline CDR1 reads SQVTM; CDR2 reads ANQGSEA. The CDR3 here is CSGGGGVDEQYF. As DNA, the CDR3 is TGCAGCGGGGGGGGTGGTGTCGACGAGCAGTACTTC.

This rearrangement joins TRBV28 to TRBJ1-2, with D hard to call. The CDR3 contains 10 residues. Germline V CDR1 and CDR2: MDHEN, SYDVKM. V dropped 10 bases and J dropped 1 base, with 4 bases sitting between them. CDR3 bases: TGTGCCACAGATAACTATGGCTACACCTTC. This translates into CATDNYGYTF.

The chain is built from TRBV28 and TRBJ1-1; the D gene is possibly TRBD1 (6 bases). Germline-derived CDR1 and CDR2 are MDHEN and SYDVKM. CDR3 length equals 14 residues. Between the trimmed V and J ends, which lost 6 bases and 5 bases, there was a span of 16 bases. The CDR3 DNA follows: TGTGCCAGCAGCCCGGGGGGGCCTGAGACTGAAGCTTTCTTT. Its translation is CASSPGGPETEAFF.

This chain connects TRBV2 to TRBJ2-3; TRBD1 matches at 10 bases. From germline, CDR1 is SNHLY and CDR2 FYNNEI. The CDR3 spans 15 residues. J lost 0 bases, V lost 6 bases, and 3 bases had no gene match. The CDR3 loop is CASRRGQGSTDTQYF. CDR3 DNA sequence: TGTGCCAGCAGGAGGGGACAGGGGAGCACAGATACGCAGTATTTT.

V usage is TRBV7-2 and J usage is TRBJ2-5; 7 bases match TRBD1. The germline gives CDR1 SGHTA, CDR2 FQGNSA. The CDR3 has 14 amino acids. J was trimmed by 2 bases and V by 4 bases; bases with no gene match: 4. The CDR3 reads CASSSPGQQETQYF. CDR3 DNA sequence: TGTGCCAGCAGCTCTCCGGGACAGCAAGAGACCCAGTACTTC. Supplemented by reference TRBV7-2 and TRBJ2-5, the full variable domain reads GAGVSQSPSNKVTEKGKDVELRCDPISGHTALYWYRQSLGQGLEFLIYFQGNSAPDKSGLPSDRFSAERTGGSVSTLTIQRTQQEDSAVYLCASSSPGQQETQYFGPGTRLLVL.